This TCR beta chain was recorded in a study of blood T cell repertoires in COVID-19. The length of the CDR3 is 15 residues. In germline, CDR1 is SNHLY, CDR2 FYNNEI. V shed 2 bases and J 8 bases; nucleotides not matched to a gene: 8. The repertoire was sequenced with immunoSEQ multiplex PCR; TCRdb's copy has only in-frame clones and lacks some. This table holds some 200,000 clones, around 81% found once. The chain uses TRBV2 and TRBJ2-1; 8 bases match TRBD2. The sample was PBMCs or T cells enriched from blood (not recorded which). This clonotype was obtained from a woman aged 45-65 years with acute COVID-19. The CDR3 region is CASSESSGSLDEQFF. For the CDR3, the DNA is TGTGCCAGCAGTGAATCCAGCGGGAGTCTTGATGAGCAGTTCTTC.